Sequencing of this T cell receptor (beta chain) was carried out in a study of blood T cells in healthy people across ages. General study points: Naive CD4+ cells and diversity were both higher in long-lived donors than in aged donors.

The authors ran a second PCR of about 7 to 11 cycles using a sample-barcoded 5' primer and a J-beta primer mix. TCRdb passed the 5' RACE reads through MiXCR, listing each CDR3 protein once. Of fewer than 750,000 distinct CDR3 sequences detected, around 48% appear once; the ten largest clones hold around 23%. Note on this clonotype: Its target is not known.

The CDR3 is 14 amino acids. In germline, CDR1 is SGHTA, CDR2 FQGNSA. The junction had 10 bases not matched to a gene; V was cut back by 5 bases and J by 7 bases. The sequenced sample consisted of blood. This clonotype was obtained from a man older than 75 in good health. The genes are TRBV7-2 and TRBJ2-7; 8 nucleotides align to TRBD1. The CDR3 DNA follows: TGTGCCAGCAGCGACGGACAGGGCCCTCGGGAGCAGTACTTC. Translating gives CASSDGQGPREQYF.